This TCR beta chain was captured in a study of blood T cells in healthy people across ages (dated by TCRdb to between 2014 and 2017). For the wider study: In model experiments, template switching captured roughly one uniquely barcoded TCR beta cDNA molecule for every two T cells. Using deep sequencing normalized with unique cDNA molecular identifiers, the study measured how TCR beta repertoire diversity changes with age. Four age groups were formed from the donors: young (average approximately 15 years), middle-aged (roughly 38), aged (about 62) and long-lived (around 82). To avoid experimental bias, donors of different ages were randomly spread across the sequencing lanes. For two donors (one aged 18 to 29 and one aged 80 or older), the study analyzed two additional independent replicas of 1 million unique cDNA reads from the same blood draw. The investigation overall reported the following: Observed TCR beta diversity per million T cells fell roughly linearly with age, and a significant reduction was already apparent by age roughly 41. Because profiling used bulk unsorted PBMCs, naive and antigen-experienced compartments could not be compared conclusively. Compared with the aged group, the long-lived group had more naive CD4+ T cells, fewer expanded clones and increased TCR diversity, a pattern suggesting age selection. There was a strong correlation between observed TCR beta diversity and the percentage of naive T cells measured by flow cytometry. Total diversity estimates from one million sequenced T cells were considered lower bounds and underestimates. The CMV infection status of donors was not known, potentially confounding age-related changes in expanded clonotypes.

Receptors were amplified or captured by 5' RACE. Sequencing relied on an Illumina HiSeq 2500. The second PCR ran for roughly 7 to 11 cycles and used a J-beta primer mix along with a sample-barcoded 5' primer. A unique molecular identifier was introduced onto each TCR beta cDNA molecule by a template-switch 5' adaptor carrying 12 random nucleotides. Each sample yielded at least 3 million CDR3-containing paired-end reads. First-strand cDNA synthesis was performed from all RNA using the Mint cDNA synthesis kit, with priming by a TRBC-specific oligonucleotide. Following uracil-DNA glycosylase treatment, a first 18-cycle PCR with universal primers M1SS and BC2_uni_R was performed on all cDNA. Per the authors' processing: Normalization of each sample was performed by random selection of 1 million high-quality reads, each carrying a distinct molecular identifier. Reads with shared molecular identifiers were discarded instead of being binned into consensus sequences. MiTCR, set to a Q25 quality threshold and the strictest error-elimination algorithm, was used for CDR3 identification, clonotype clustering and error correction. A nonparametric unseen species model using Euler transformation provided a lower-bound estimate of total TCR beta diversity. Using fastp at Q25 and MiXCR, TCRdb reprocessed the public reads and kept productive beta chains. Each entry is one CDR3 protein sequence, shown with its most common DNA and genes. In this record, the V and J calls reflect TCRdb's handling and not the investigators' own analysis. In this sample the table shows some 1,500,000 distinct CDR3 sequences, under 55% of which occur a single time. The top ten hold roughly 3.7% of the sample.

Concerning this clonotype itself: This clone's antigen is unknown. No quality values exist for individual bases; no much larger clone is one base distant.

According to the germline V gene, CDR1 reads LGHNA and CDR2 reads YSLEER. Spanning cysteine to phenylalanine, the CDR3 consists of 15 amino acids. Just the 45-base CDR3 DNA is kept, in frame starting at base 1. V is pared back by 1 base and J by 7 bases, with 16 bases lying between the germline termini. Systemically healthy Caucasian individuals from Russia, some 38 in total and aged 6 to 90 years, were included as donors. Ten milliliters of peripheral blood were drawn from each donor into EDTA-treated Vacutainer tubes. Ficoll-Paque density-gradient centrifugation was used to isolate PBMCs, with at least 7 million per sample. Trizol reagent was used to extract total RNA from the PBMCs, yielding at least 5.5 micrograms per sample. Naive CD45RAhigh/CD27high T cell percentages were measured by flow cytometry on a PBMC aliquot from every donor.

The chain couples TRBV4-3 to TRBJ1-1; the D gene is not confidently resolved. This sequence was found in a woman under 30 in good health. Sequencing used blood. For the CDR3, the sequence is CASSQVPPGKGEAFF. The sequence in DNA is TGCGCCAGCAGCCAAGTCCCCCCAGGTAAAGGTGAAGCTTTCTTT.